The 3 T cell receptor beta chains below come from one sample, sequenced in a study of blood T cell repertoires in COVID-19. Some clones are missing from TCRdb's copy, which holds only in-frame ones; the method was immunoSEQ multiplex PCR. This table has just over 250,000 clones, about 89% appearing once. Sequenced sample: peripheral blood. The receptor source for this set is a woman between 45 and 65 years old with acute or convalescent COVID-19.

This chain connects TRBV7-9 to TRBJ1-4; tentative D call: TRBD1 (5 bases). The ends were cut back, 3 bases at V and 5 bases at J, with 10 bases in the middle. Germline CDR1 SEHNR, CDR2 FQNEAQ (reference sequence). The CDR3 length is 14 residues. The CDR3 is CASSLSKGNEKLFF. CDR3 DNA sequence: TGTGCCAGCAGCTTGAGTAAGGGGAATGAAAAACTGTTTTTT. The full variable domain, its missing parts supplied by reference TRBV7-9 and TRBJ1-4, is DTGVSQNPRHKITKRGQNVTFRCDPISEHNRLYWYRQTLGQGPEFLTYFQNEAQLEKSRLLSDRFSAERPKGSFSTLEIQRTEQGDSAMYLCASSLSKGNEKLFFGSGTQLSVL.

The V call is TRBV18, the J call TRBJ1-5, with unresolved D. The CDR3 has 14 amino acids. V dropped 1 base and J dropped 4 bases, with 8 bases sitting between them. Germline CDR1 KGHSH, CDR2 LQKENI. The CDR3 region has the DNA TGTGCCAGCTCACCACAGGCCAGGAATCAGCCCCAGCATTTT. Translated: CASSPQARNQPQHF.

In DNA form, the CDR3 reads TGTGCCAGCCGCTCCTATAATTCACCCCTCCACTTT. This codes for CASRSYNSPLHF. This chain joins TRBV19 and TRBJ1-6, with D uncertain. The V end was cut by 9 bases, the J end by 0 bases, with 3 bases between. The germline gives CDR1 LNHDA, CDR2 SQIVND (reference sequence). The CDR3 spans 12 residues.